This TCR beta chain was obtained from a study of identical twins. From the 5' RACE reads, TCRdb called clonotypes with MiXCR, one entry per CDR3 protein. The data contain around 240,000 distinct CDR3 sequences, more than 9% of them seen just once; the ten biggest clones take up 10%. Germline CDR1 reads MDHEN; CDR2 reads SYDVKM. Trimming removed 7 bases from V and 4 bases from J; junction bases left unmatched: 10. The CDR3 totals 16 residues. This clonotype was observed at least ten times. Sequenced material: memory T cells sorted from blood. The source of this sequence is a man aged 50 to 59 in good health. V and J are TRBV28 and TRBJ2-7; 13 bases map to TRBD2. The CDR3 bases are TGTGCCAGCAAACCGGTAGGACTAGCGGGAGTATACGAGCAGTACTTC. Its translation: CASKPVGLAGVYEQYF.